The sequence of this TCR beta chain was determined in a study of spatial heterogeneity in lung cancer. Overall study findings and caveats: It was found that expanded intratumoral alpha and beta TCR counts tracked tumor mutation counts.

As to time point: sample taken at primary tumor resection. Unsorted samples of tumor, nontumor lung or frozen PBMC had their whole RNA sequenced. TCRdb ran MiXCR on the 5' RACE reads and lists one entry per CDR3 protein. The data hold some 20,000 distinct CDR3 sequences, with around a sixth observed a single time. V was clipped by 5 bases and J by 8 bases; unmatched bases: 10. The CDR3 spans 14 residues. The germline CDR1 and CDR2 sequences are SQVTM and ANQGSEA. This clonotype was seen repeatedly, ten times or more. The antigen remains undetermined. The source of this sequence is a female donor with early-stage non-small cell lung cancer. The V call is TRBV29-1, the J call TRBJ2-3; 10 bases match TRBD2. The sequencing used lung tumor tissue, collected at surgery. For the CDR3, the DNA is TGCAGCGTTTGGCTAGCGGGAGAGGAGGGTACGCAGTATTTT. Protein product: CSVWLAGEEGTQYF.